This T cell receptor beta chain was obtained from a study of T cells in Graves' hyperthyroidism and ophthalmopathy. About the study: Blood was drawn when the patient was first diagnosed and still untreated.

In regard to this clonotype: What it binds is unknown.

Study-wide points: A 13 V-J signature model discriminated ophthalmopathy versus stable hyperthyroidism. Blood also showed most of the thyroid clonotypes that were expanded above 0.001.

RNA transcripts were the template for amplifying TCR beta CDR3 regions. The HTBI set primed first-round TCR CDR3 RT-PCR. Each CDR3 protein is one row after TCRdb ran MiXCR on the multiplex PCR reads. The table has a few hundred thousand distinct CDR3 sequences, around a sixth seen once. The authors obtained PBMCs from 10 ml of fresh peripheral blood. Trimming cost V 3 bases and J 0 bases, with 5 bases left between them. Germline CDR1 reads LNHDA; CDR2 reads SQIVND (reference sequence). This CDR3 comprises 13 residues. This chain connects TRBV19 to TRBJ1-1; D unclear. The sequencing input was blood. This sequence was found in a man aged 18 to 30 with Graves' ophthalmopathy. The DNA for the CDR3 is TGTGCCAGTAGTATCAAGGTGAACACTGAAGCTTTCTTT. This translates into CASSIKVNTEAFF.